A single sample is the source of the 15 T cell receptor beta chains below, sequenced in a study of cytomegalovirus exposure and HLA in healthy donors. The primer mix had 60 Vbeta and 13 Jbeta primers. Clones were sequenced by immunoSEQ multiplex PCR, and TCRdb holds only the in-frame ones, with some missing. The table lists about 200,000 clones, around 86% of them singletons, with 6.5% in the top ten. The sequenced material came from PBMCs. These TCRs come from a woman between 50 and 59 years old in good health and CMV-seropositive.

The V and J genes are TRBV7-2 and TRBJ2-1, with D tentatively TRBD2 (6 bases). Trimming cost V 3 bases and J 2 bases, with 8 bases left between them. CDR1 is SGHTA and CDR2 is FQGNSA in the germline V gene. CDR3 length equals 14 residues. The DNA of the CDR3 is TGTGCCAGCAGCTTTAGCGGTGCCTACAATGAGCAGTTCTTC. Translation gives CASSFSGAYNEQFF.

The chain is built from TRBV18 and TRBJ1-2, with TRBD1 identical over 7 bases. The CDR3 is 14 residues long. J lost 2 bases, V lost 4 bases, and 4 bases had no gene match. Germline CDR1 is KGHSH and CDR2 is LQKENI. The CDR3 nucleotides are TGTGCCAGCTCACATGGGACAGTCAACTATGGCTACACCTTC. Translated: CASSHGTVNYGYTF. Together with reference TRBV18 and TRBJ1-2, the CDR3 gives the full variable domain: NAGVMQNPRHLVRRRGQEARLRCSPMKGHSHVYWYRQLPEEGLKFMVYLQKENIIDESGMPKERFSAEFPKEGPSILRIQQVVRGDSAAYFCASSHGTVNYGYTFGSGTRLTVV.

This clone has just a few counts. The chain is built from TRBV2 and TRBJ1-1, with unresolved D. Germline V CDR1 and CDR2: SNHLY, FYNNEI. Trimming took off 6 bases at V and 0 bases at J, with 17 bases between the two ends. CDR3 size: 16 residues. CDR3 in amino acids: CASRRRHTKLNTEAFF. CDR3 DNA sequence: TGTGCCAGCAGAAGGCGGCATACGAAATTGAACACTGAAGCTTTCTTT.

The chain is built from TRBV30 and TRBJ2-3, with a weak D call TRBD1 (6 bases). The CDR3 runs 13 residues. Germline CDR1 reads GTSNPN; CDR2 reads SVGIG (reference sequence). Trimming took 2 bases from V and 3 from J, leaving 9 bases between them. This CDR3 is CAWSLQGTDTQYF. The CDR3 DNA follows: TGTGCCTGGAGTTTACAGGGAACAGATACGCAGTATTTT.

This clone was picked up a small number of times. The J gene is TRBJ1-5, the V gene TRBV6-4; D call uncertain. Germline CDR1 MRHNA, CDR2 SNTAGT. The V gene lost 3 bases and the J gene lost 6 bases, with 18 bases spanning the gap. There are 16 residues in the CDR3. CDR3 region: CASSEVRFPEGQPQHF. DNA of the CDR3: TGTGCCAGCAGTGAAGTAAGGTTCCCTGAGGGTCAGCCCCAGCATTTT.

This clone appeared a single time. CDR3 coding DNA: TGTGCCAGCTCAACCGAAAGTCCCGTAAGGGGAAATGAGCAGTTCTTC. Encoded protein: CASSTESPVRGNEQFF. The chain recombines TRBV18 with TRBJ2-1, with a weak D call TRBD1 (5 bases). The CDR3 loop spans 16 amino acids. The ends were cut back, 5 bases at V and 7 bases at J, with 21 bases in the middle. Germline CDR1 KGHSH, CDR2 LQKENI.

This chain links TRBV28 with TRBJ2-7, with 7 bases that match TRBD2. The germline CDR1 and CDR2 sequences are MDHEN and SYDVKM. This CDR3 has 16 residues. Losses at the gene ends were 2 bases for V and 0 bases for J; bases not matched to a gene: 7. This CDR3 is CASSLEVAGLSYEQYF. Here the CDR3 DNA reads TGTGCCAGCAGTTTAGAGGTAGCGGGTCTCTCCTACGAGCAGTACTTC.

This chain uses TRBV6-6 with TRBJ2-3; maybe TRBD2 (6 bases). The CDR3 extends over 13 amino acids. CDR1 and CDR2 (germline): MNHNY, SVGAGI (reference sequence). Trimming pared 6 bases from V and 0 bases from J, leaving 7 bases between. CDR3 residues: CASRRDSTDTQYF. The CDR3 DNA reads TGTGCCAGCAGGCGGGATAGCACAGATACGCAGTATTTT.

The chain combines TRBV5-4 with TRBJ2-5, with TRBD2 matching over 14 bases. The V gene's germline CDR1 is SGHNT and CDR2 YYREEE (reference sequence). This CDR3 is built from 17 residues. The junction had 6 bases not matched to a gene; V was cut back by 0 bases and J by 5 bases. CDR3 sequence (DNA): TGTGCCAGCAGCTTGGAGACTAGCGGGAGGGCCAGGGAGACCCAGTACTTC. It is translated as CASSLETSGRARETQYF.

This rearrangement joins TRBV4-1 to TRBJ2-1, with TRBD2 matching 7 bases. Germline V gene lookup returns CDR1 MGHRA and CDR2 YSYEKL. The CDR3 is 15 residues long. V dropped 1 base and J dropped 7; count of bases not matched to a gene: 7. As DNA, the CDR3 is TGCGCCAGCAGCCAAGTGGGGCTAGCGGTAAATGAGCAGTTCTTC. It yields the protein CASSQVGLAVNEQFF.

This clone appeared once. V gene TRBV4-2 combines with J gene TRBJ1-4; no clear D. The CDR3 contains 16 residues. Germline V gene data show CDR1 as LGHNA and CDR2 as YNFKEQ. The V end lost 1 base, the J end lost 7 bases, and 16 bases lay between the germline ends. CDR3 amino acids: CASSQVSRGLGEKLFF. In DNA form, the CDR3 reads TGTGCCAGCAGCCAAGTGTCCCGAGGGTTGGGTGAAAAACTGTTTTTT.

The CDR3 protein is CASSLGEDSTDTQYF. The CDR3 nucleotides are TGTGCCAGCAGTCTCGGGGAGGATAGCACAGATACGCAGTATTTT. The chain recombines TRBV28 with TRBJ2-3; possible D gene TRBD2, 6 bases. CDR1 is MDHEN and CDR2 is SYDVKM in the germline V gene. With 5 bases removed from V and 0 bases from J, the gap between germline ends came to 12 bases. This CDR3 comprises 15 residues. Variable domain in full (rest from reference TRBV28 and TRBJ2-3): DVKVTQSSRYLVKRTGEKVFLECVQDMDHENMFWYRQDPGLGLRLIYFSYDVKMKEKGDIPEGYSVSREKKERFSLILESASTNQTSMYLCASSLGEDSTDTQYFGPGTRLTVL.

The rearrangement links TRBV28 to TRBJ2-1; D is perhaps TRBD1 (7 bases). Trimming removed 6 bases at V and 8 bases at J, with 14 bases between. From germline, CDR1 is MDHEN and CDR2 SYDVKM. The CDR3 sequence is 13 residues long. CDR3 nucleotide sequence: TGTGCCAGCAGCAACAGGGGAGGAGATGAGCAGTTCTTC. This codes for CASSNRGGDEQFF.

The genes are TRBV19 and TRBJ2-3, with a possible D match to TRBD2 (6 bases). The CDR3 is made up of 17 amino acids. Trimming took off 3 bases at V and 2 bases at J, with 18 bases between the two ends. Germline-derived CDR1 and CDR2 are LNHDA and SQIVND (reference sequence). The CDR3 DNA is TGTGCCAGTAGTATGGTTGGGGGGTATCGGGACACAGATACGCAGTATTTT. Amino acids: CASSMVGGYRDTDTQYF.

Only one count was recorded for this clone. The chain uses TRBV5-1 and TRBJ1-1; 11 bases map to TRBD1. The CDR3 runs 13 residues. V dropped 4 bases and J dropped 10; count of bases not matched to a gene: 6. Germline loops: CDR1 SGHRS, CDR2 YFSETQ. The CDR3 DNA reads TGCGCCAGCAGCCACGGACAGGGGGCCGGAGCTTTCTTT. Its protein is CASSHGQGAGAFF. Based on the CDR3 plus reference TRBV5-1 and TRBJ1-1, the full variable domain is KAGVTQTPRYLIKTRGQQVTLSCSPISGHRSVSWYQQTPGQGLQFLFEYFSETQRNKGNFPGRFSGRQFSNSRSEMNVSTLELGDSALYLCASSHGQGAGAFFGQGTRLTVV.